This paragraph reports one TCR beta chain. Its cognate antigen is unknown. The sample originates from a study of cytomegalovirus exposure and HLA in healthy donors. The PCR ran on 60 Vbeta and 13 Jbeta primers. Some clones are missing from TCRdb's copy, which holds only in-frame ones; the method was immunoSEQ multiplex PCR. The sample records 150,000 to 180,000 clones, around 80% being singletons. General observations from the study: A later examination showed that TCR association rates differed by HLA locus, with DRB1 most and HLA-C fewest. With later analysis, a missense DCLRE1C variant became linked to TCR beta V- and J-gene trimming. Later analysis identified about 15,000 TCR beta sequences associated with HLA alleles, using a false discovery rate threshold of 0.05.

CDR3 length: 13 amino acids. In germline, CDR1 is SNHLY, CDR2 FYNNEI. J gave up 3 bases and V 4 bases, and 2 bases lay outside the gene matches. The source is a woman in her forties in good health and CMV-seronegative. Sequencing was done on a sample of PBMCs. The rearrangement uses TRBV2 and TRBJ2-5; TRBD2 matches 7 bases. CDR3 nucleotide sequence: TGTGCCAGCAGTGTGCGGGGGAAAGAGACCCAGTACTTC. Translated: CASSVRGKETQYF.